This TCR beta chain was observed in a study of CD8 T cells in ankylosing spondylitis. The study, taken as a whole, reports: Within ankylosing spondylitis blood, a TCR beta motif made up of roughly eight highly homologous variants appeared to be characteristic. With a CD8+ phenotype, disease-linked clones were relatively rare in peripheral blood. Reactive arthritis synovial fluid and blood were previously reported to contain some motif variants. Clones tied to disease were said to be significantly enriched in matched ankylosing spondylitis synovial fluid.

Scientists made TCR beta libraries using quantitative 5'-RACE with molecular barcodes. TCRdb used MiXCR to reprocess the 5' RACE reads, holding one entry per CDR3 protein. The sample records roughly 700,000 distinct CDR3 sequences, around a fifth being singletons. Trimming took off 3 bases at V and 1 base at J, with 7 bases between the two ends. CDR3 length: 13 amino acids. Per the germline V gene, CDR1 is DFQATT and CDR2 is SNEGSKA (reference sequence). A note on this clonotype: Its antigen is still unknown.

Sequencing was done on a sample of blood, either unsorted or a sorted T cell fraction (not recorded which). The chain links TRBV20-1 to TRBJ2-4; weak D call: TRBD1 (6 bases). The TCR sequence derives from a male donor with ankylosing spondylitis. The CDR3 DNA follows: TGCAGTGCTAGGGACAGCGCCAAAAACATTCAGTACTTC. Encoded protein: CSARDSAKNIQYF.